This T cell receptor beta chain was profiled in a study of T-cell memory formation after mild COVID-19. General study results and limits: A balance of CD4 and CD8 characterized clones contracting day 15 to 85, whereas later expanders leaned CD4+.

This clonotype was counted only a few times. As yet, its antigen is unknown. TCRdb ran MiXCR on the 5' RACE reads and lists one entry per CDR3 protein. The data contain about 360,000 distinct CDR3 sequences, 10% to 15% of them seen just once; the ten biggest clones take up roughly 23%. Germline loops: CDR1 MNHEY, CDR2 SMNVEV (reference sequence). This CDR3 spans 14 amino acids. V lost 3 bases to trimming and J lost 6 bases, with 14 bases between them. Sequencing was carried out using PBMCs or a T cell subset sorted from them (not recorded which). This clonotype was obtained from a man younger than 35 who had mild COVID-19 (a few samples of this study predate the infection). Cell type and time point are not known. This chain links TRBV27 with TRBJ2-5; weak D call: TRBD2 (5 bases). The chain's CDR3 is CASSLGRAGKTQYF. The CDR3 coding sequence is TGTGCCAGCAGTTTGGGTAGGGCCGGGAAGACCCAGTACTTC.